The 27 T cell receptor beta chains in this list originate from one sample, sequenced in a study of T-cell reconstitution after alpha-beta-depleted transplantation in children. Unique molecular identifiers were used to barcode this TCRbeta library. TCRdb independently ran MiXCR on the PCR reads; one entry per CDR3 protein. Of some 490,000 distinct CDR3 sequences detected, around an eighth appear once; the ten largest clones hold more than 5.5%. The sample consisted of PBMCs from the stem cell graft donor, taken from the stem cell graft. The receptors shown here come from a human donor who donated a stem cell graft to a child with combined immunodeficiency.

The V call is TRBV6-2 or TRBV6-3, the J call TRBJ2-1, with unresolved D. V was cut by 0 bases and J by 5 bases, with 5 bases left in between. CDR3 size: 13 residues. Germline V CDR1 and CDR2: MNHEY, SVGEGT. The CDR3 nucleotides read TGTGCCAGCAGTTACTCGCGCGACAATGAGCAGTTCTTC. Translating it yields CASSYSRDNEQFF.

This sequence joins TRBV29-1 and TRBJ2-1; 10 nucleotides align to TRBD1. The CDR3 is made up of 13 amino acids. CDR1 SQVTM and CDR2 ANQGSEA come from the germline V gene. J was trimmed by 5 bases and V by 7 bases; bases with no gene match: 5. The CDR3 loop is CSAAGTGDNEQFF. CDR3 coding DNA: TGCAGCGCGGCCGGGACAGGGGACAATGAGCAGTTCTTC.

This clonotype was seen at least ten times. The DNA of the CDR3 is TGTGCCAGCAAAACAGGGTCATCGGGCTACACCTTC. This codes for CASKTGSSGYTF. The chain employs TRBV28 and TRBJ1-2; TRBD1 is a possible D gene (6 bases). Germline CDR1 is MDHEN and CDR2 is SYDVKM. CDR3 size: 12 residues. Trimming left V 7 bases short and J 8 bases short, with 14 bases between.

This clonotype was detected many times. The rearrangement links TRBV5-1 to TRBJ2-1; 12 positions match TRBD2. The V gene end was trimmed by 5 bases and the J gene end by 7 bases; junction bases not matched to a gene: 10. The CDR3 sequence is 16 residues long. Germline loops: CDR1 SGHRS, CDR2 YFSETQ. The CDR3 DNA reads as TGCGCCAGCAGTTTTTCTAGCGGGGGGGCCTTGAATGAGCAGTTCTTC. Translation gives CASSFSSGGALNEQFF.

The chain links TRBV20-1 to TRBJ1-4; 8 bases are shared with TRBD1. The CDR3 runs 15 residues. J was trimmed by 8 bases and V by 2 bases; bases with no gene match: 10. Per the germline V gene, CDR1 is DFQATT and CDR2 is SNEGSKA (reference sequence). The CDR3 spells CSARQPKQGGEKLFF. In nucleotides, the CDR3 is TGCAGTGCTAGACAGCCTAAACAGGGGGGCGAAAAACTGTTTTTT.

This chain connects TRBV30 to TRBJ2-1; TRBD2 might be the D (5 bases). Between the trimmed V and J ends, which lost 0 bases and 9 bases, there was a span of 9 bases. This CDR3 is built from 12 residues. Germline V gives CDR1 GTSNPN, CDR2 SVGIG (reference sequence). The CDR3: CAWSVGSGEQFF. CDR3 DNA: TGTGCCTGGAGTGTAGGGAGCGGTGAGCAGTTCTTC.

This clonotype occurred once. The chain links TRBV24-1 to TRBJ2-1, with D tentatively TRBD1 or TRBD2 (5 bases each). Germline V gives CDR1 KGHDR, CDR2 SFDVKD. V dropped 2 bases and J dropped 2 bases, with 15 bases sitting between them. The CDR3 extends over 17 amino acids. The CDR3 sequence: CATSDWGMEDTYNEQFF. The CDR3 DNA reads as TGTGCCACCAGTGATTGGGGGATGGAGGATACCTACAATGAGCAGTTCTTC.

The chain combines TRBV12-3 or TRBV12-4 with TRBJ2-3; D remains ambiguous. This CDR3 has 13 amino acids. V shed 3 bases and J shed 6 bases, with 10 bases lying between them. CDR3 sequence: CASSLVGWDTQYF. CDR3 bases: TGTGCCAGCAGTTTGGTAGGGTGGGATACGCAGTATTTT.

This clonotype was recorded at least ten times. The gene calls are TRBV27 and TRBJ2-7; D is possibly TRBD2 (5 bases). CDR3 length: 13 amino acids. V lost 5 bases and J lost 6, with 14 bases in between. Germline loops: CDR1 MNHEY, CDR2 SMNVEV (reference sequence). CDR3 sequence (DNA): TGTGCCAGCAGTCCCAACTGGACTGGCGAGCAGTACTTC. This codes for CASSPNWTGEQYF.

This clonotype was recorded at least ten times. The J gene is TRBJ2-3, the V gene TRBV20-1; 8 bases are a match to TRBD2. CDR3 length equals 14 residues. Looked up from germline, CDR1 is DFQATT and CDR2 is SNEGSKA (reference sequence). With V trimmed by 3 bases and J by 5 bases, 7 bases remained unmatched. The CDR3 spells CSARGTSVGDTQYF. For the CDR3, the DNA is TGCAGTGCTAGGGGGACTAGTGTTGGAGATACGCAGTATTTT.

This clonotype was recorded once. A clone one base away is much larger, so this may be a read error. V usage is TRBV6-1 and J usage is TRBJ2-1; tentatively, D is TRBD1 (5 bases). In germline, CDR1 is MNHNS, CDR2 SASEGT. The length of the CDR3 is 14 residues. The CDR3 spells CASTIKGSYYEQFF. In nucleotides, the CDR3 is TGTGCCAGCACGATTAAGGGGTCCTACTATGAGCAGTTCTTC.

The V and J genes are TRBV6-5 and TRBJ1-5; D perhaps matches TRBD1 (5 bases). The CDR3 consists of 14 residues. V was pared by 4 bases and J by 6 bases, with 13 bases between. Germline assignment: CDR1 MNHEY and CDR2 SVGAGI. This chain's CDR3 is CASSSAGWTQPQHF. The CDR3 DNA reads as TGTGCCAGCAGTTCAGCAGGGTGGACTCAGCCCCAGCATTTT.

This clonotype turned up a few times. The rearrangement joins TRBV6-1 to TRBJ1-6, with a weak D call TRBD1 (5 bases). The CDR3 has 14 residues. Germline CDR1 reads MNHNS; CDR2 reads SASEGT. Trimming removed 5 bases from V and 6 bases from J, with 11 bases in between. The CDR3 loop is CASSLGVGNSPLHF. The DNA for the CDR3 is TGTGCCAGCAGTCTAGGGGTGGGTAATTCACCCCTCCACTTT.

The rearrangement joins TRBV7-3 to TRBJ2-3; 13 bases align to TRBD2. V was pared by 5 bases and J by 4 bases, with 9 bases of the junction left unmatched. Germline assignment: CDR1 SGHTA and CDR2 FQGTGA. CDR3 length equals 17 residues. CDR3 bases: TGTGCCAGCAGCGATGGACTAGCGGGAGAGGTGGCAGATACGCAGTATTTT. It specifies CASSDGLAGEVADTQYF.

In its sample, this clonotype was seen a few times. This chain links TRBV21-1 with TRBJ2-7; TRBD2 is the table's D call, not checked against the DNA. TRBV21-1 is a recognized pseudogene. The CDR3 extends over 18 amino acids. The CDR3: CASSTRGRVIGRAGEQYF. The CDR3 region has the DNA TGTGCCAGCAGCACCCGCGGCAGAGTCATCGGGAGGGCGGGGGAGCAGTACTTC.

CDR3 sequence reads: CATSRDNRNYEQYF. DNA of the CDR3: TGTGCCACCAGCAGAGATAACCGAAACTACGAGCAGTACTTC. The rearrangement links TRBV15 to TRBJ2-7; D unclear. Germline V gives CDR1 LNHNV, CDR2 YYDKDF (reference sequence). The CDR3 runs to 14 residues. Trimming pared 0 bases from V and 3 bases from J, leaving 9 bases between.

V is TRBV9 and J is TRBJ2-7; TRBD2 aligns across 9 bases. After removal of 3 bases from V and 4 bases from J, the junction contained 11 bases not matched to a gene. This CDR3 is 16 amino acids long. Germline V gene data show CDR1 as SGDLS and CDR2 as YYNGEE. In DNA, the CDR3 is TGTGCCAGCAGCGCCGGACTAGCGCCTTATACATACGAGCAGTACTTC. It specifies CASSAGLAPYTYEQYF.

This sequence joins TRBV7-6 and TRBJ2-7; the D gene is possibly TRBD1 (5 bases). The CDR3 spans 15 residues. V dropped 4 bases and J dropped 0 bases, with 13 bases sitting between them. Germline V lookup: CDR1 SGHVS, CDR2 FNYEAQ. The CDR3 DNA follows: TGTGCCAGCAGCTCGGCCCTAGGGGCCTCCTACGAGCAGTACTTC. It encodes CASSSALGASYEQYF.

The chain joins TRBV6-2 or TRBV6-3 to TRBJ2-1; D is possibly TRBD2 (5 bases). V lost 6 bases, J lost 5 bases, and 17 bases lay in between. The CDR3 has 15 amino acids. Germline-derived CDR1 and CDR2 are MNHEY and SVGEGT. CDR3: CASSYNGLLNNEQFF. CDR3 in DNA: TGTGCCAGCAGCTACAACGGACTCCTTAACAATGAGCAGTTCTTC.

The V and J genes are TRBV6-6 and TRBJ2-6; D is undetermined. Germline V lookup: CDR1 MNHNY, CDR2 SVGAGI (reference sequence). This CDR3 region has 13 residues. The ends were cut back, 7 bases at V and 1 base at J, with 5 bases in the middle. The CDR3 coding sequence is TGTGCCAGCATGGAATCTGGGGCCAACGTCCTGACTTTC. Translated, it gives CASMESGANVLTF.

This clonotype showed up many times. This chain connects TRBV11-2 to TRBJ2-7; the D gene is possibly TRBD1 (5 bases). The V and J ends lost 4 bases and 2 bases respectively, with 15 bases between them. The CDR3 covers 15 residues. Germline-derived CDR1 and CDR2 are SGHAT and FQNNGV. CDR3 sequence reads: CASSSQAGQPYEQYF. In DNA, the CDR3 is TGTGCCAGCAGCTCTCAGGCAGGGCAGCCCTACGAGCAGTACTTC.

A note on this clonotype: A much larger clone sits a single nucleotide away, making a read error possible. The chain employs TRBV12-3 or TRBV12-4 and TRBJ1-5, with no clear D. The CDR3 is 14 residues long. V lost 3 bases and J lost 1, with 7 bases in between. The CDR3 loop is CASSFGVSNQPQHF. The CDR3 DNA sequence: TGTGCCAGCAGTTTTGGGGTAAGCAATCAGCCCCAGCATTTT.

This chain uses TRBV12-3 or TRBV12-4 with TRBJ2-7; D unclear. The CDR3 consists of 12 residues. The germline V and J ends were trimmed by 3 bases and 6 bases, with 9 bases remaining between them. CDR3: CASSFSGSEQYF. The CDR3 DNA reads TGTGCCAGCAGTTTCTCCGGTAGCGAGCAGTACTTC.

The V call is TRBV11-1, the J call TRBJ2-1; 9 nucleotides line up with TRBD1. Unmatched junction bases numbered 6, after V lost 5 bases and J lost 7 bases. The germline V gene has CDR1 SGHAT and CDR2 FQDESV (reference sequence). The CDR3 runs to 14 residues. In DNA, the CDR3 is TGTGCCAGCAGCCGGGGACAGGGATGGAATGAGCAGTTCTTC. Encoded protein: CASSRGQGWNEQFF.

The J gene is TRBJ2-7, the V gene TRBV4-3; 7 bases are a match to TRBD2. The J segment lost 0 bases and the V segment lost 0 bases, leaving 11 bases of the junction unmatched. CDR3 length: 18 amino acids. In germline, CDR1 is LGHNA, CDR2 YSLEER. The CDR3: CASSQERITGGSSYEQYF. CDR3 coding DNA: TGCGCCAGCAGCCAAGAAAGGATAACCGGGGGGAGCTCCTACGAGCAGTACTTC.

This clonotype was seen a few times. This chain uses TRBV12-3 or TRBV12-4 with TRBJ1-5; 10 bases align to TRBD1. The V and J ends lost 7 bases and 7 bases, in that order; junction bases with no gene match: 7. The CDR3 spans 14 residues. DNA for the CDR3: TGTGCCAGCACCATAGGACAGGGGGGCCAGCCCCAGCATTTT. It is translated as CASTIGQGGQPQHF.

This clonotype has just a few counts. The CDR3 DNA reads TGTGCCAGCAGTTATCCTTTTCCCAGGGAGGGAGCCTACGAGCAGTACTTC. This encodes CASSYPFPREGAYEQYF. V and J are TRBV6-2 or TRBV6-3 and TRBJ2-7; 7 bases fit TRBD2. V lost 3 bases and J lost 2; bases outside the gene matches: 13. Germline-derived CDR1 and CDR2 are MNHEY and SVGEGT. The CDR3 runs to 17 residues.